The next 8 T cell receptor beta chains were all read from a single sample in a study of blood T cell repertoires in COVID-19. Only in-frame clones appear in the TCRdb table, and some are missing; sequencing was by immunoSEQ multiplex PCR. In the table there are some 210,000 clones, about 90% of which are singletons. Sequencing was performed on peripheral blood. The receptor source for this set is a man aged 30-40 years with acute or convalescent COVID-19.

The V and J genes are TRBV19 and TRBJ1-5; 7 nucleotides line up with TRBD1. CDR3 length equals 15 residues. V gave up 6 bases and J gave up 0 bases; unmatched junction bases: 5. Looked up from germline, CDR1 is LNHDA and CDR2 is SQIVND (reference sequence). The CDR3: CASRRDSISNQPQHF. The CDR3 nucleotides read TGTGCCAGTAGACGGGACAGCATTAGCAATCAGCCCCAGCATTTT. Complete variable domain (other parts from reference TRBV19 and TRBJ1-5): DGGITQSPKYLFRKEGQNVTLSCEQNLNHDAMYWYRQDPGQGLRLIYYSQIVNDFQKGDIAEGYSVSREKKESFPLTVTSAQKNPTAFYLCASRRDSISNQPQHFGDGTRLSIL.

The chain recombines TRBV10-1 with TRBJ2-1; 7 bases are shared with TRBD1. V gave up 0 bases and J gave up 9 bases; unmatched junction bases: 8. The germline CDR1 and CDR2 sequences are WNHNN and SYGVQD (reference sequence). This CDR3 has 15 amino acids. The CDR3 loop is CASSESTGRIGEQFF. The CDR3 DNA follows: TGCGCCAGCAGTGAGTCGACAGGGCGCATCGGTGAGCAGTTCTTC.

This sequence joins TRBV29-1 and TRBJ2-4, with 7 bases lining up with TRBD1. This CDR3 has 15 amino acids. The germline V gene encodes CDR1 SQVTM and CDR2 ANQGSEA. Trimming removed 1 base from V and 7 bases from J; junction bases left unmatched: 10. CDR3 region: CSVEGSWTGANIQYF. CDR3 in DNA: TGCAGCGTTGAAGGGTCGTGGACAGGCGCTAACATTCAGTACTTC.

The genes are TRBV28 and TRBJ1-3; TRBD1 matches at 7 bases. The germline gives CDR1 MDHEN, CDR2 SYDVKM. J gave up 7 bases and V 6 bases, and 9 bases lay outside the gene matches. This CDR3 has 14 amino acids. DNA of the CDR3: TGTGCCAGCAGACGCCTCCGACAGGGCAACACCATATATTTT. Protein: CASRRLRQGNTIYF. Drawing the rest from reference TRBV28 and TRBJ1-3, the complete variable domain is DVKVTQSSRYLVKRTGEKVFLECVQDMDHENMFWYRQDPGLGLRLIYFSYDVKMKEKGDIPEGYSVSREKKERFSLILESASTNQTSMYLCASRRLRQGNTIYFGEGSWLTVV.

The chain uses TRBV5-1 and TRBJ2-6, with 9 bases matching TRBD1. CDR3 length: 17 amino acids. Germline V gene data show CDR1 as SGHRS and CDR2 as YFSETQ. The V and J ends lost 4 bases and 0 bases, in that order; junction bases with no gene match: 5. Here the CDR3 reads CASSGGQGYSGANVLTF. In nucleotides, the CDR3 is TGCGCCAGCAGCGGCGGACAGGGGTACTCTGGGGCCAACGTCCTGACTTTC. Looking up the rest from reference TRBV5-1 and TRBJ2-6 gives the full variable domain: KAGVTQTPRYLIKTRGQQVTLSCSPISGHRSVSWYQQTPGQGLQFLFEYFSETQRNKGNFPGRFSGRQFSNSRSEMNVSTLELGDSALYLCASSGGQGYSGANVLTFGAGSRLTVL.

V gene TRBV7-3 combines with J gene TRBJ2-2; D is ambiguous. Between the trimmed V and J ends, which lost 4 bases and 4 bases, there was a span of 7 bases. Germline V CDR1 and CDR2: SGHTA, FQGTGA. The CDR3 length is 13 residues. The chain's CDR3 is CASSSPLTGELFF. The CDR3 DNA reads as TGTGCCAGCAGCTCCCCCCTCACCGGGGAGCTGTTTTTT.

This clone came up a few times. The chain combines TRBV2 with TRBJ2-2, with TRBD2 as a possible D gene (6 bases). The germline gives CDR1 SNHLY, CDR2 FYNNEI. This CDR3 region has 14 residues. Trimming took 5 bases from V and 6 from J, leaving 13 bases between them. DNA of the CDR3: TGTGCCAGCAGTTTTGTACTAGCCCCCGGGGAGCTGTTTTTT. It specifies CASSFVLAPGELFF.

This chain links TRBV18 with TRBJ1-5; 7 bases are a match to TRBD1. Germline assignment: CDR1 KGHSH and CDR2 LQKENI. Trimming at V came to 1 base and at J to 3 bases, leaving 3 bases not matched to a gene. CDR3 size: 15 residues. The CDR3: CASSPQTGNNQPQHF. In nucleotides, the CDR3 is TGTGCCAGCTCACCACAGACAGGGAACAATCAGCCCCAGCATTTT.